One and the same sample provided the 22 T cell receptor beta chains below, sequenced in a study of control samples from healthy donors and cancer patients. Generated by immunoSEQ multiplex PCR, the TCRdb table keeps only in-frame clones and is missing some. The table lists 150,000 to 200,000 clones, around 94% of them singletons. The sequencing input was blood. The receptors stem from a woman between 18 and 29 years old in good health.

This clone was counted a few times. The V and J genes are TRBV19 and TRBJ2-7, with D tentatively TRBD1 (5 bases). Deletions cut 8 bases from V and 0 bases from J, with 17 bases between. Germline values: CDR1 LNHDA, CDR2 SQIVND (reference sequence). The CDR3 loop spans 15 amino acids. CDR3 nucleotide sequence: TGTGCCAGTTCCATGAGGCAGGGAAGCTCCTACGAGCAGTACTTC. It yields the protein CASSMRQGSSYEQYF.

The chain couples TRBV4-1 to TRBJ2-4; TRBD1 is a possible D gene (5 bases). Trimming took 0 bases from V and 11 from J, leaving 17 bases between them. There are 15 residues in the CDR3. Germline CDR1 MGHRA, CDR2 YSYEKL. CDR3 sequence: CASSQEAGWVAFQYF. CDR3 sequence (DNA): TGCGCCAGCAGCCAAGAGGCAGGGTGGGTTGCATTTCAGTACTTC.

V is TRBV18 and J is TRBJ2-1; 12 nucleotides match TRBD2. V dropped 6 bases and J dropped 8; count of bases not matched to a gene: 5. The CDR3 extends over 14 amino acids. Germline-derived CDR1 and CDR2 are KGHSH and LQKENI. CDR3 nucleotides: TGTGCCAGCTCCCTCGGACTAGCGGGATATGAGCAGTTCTTC. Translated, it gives CASSLGLAGYEQFF.

As DNA, the CDR3 is TGCGCCAGCAGCCAACCTTTTAGGGGACGGGAAAAACTGTTTTTT. The encoded protein is CASSQPFRGREKLFF. V and J are TRBV4-1 and TRBJ1-4; D possibly corresponds to TRBD1 (5 bases). This CDR3 contains 15 residues. Trimming stripped 2 bases from V and 8 bases from J, with 15 bases between. CDR1 and CDR2 from the germline V gene are MGHRA and YSYEKL.

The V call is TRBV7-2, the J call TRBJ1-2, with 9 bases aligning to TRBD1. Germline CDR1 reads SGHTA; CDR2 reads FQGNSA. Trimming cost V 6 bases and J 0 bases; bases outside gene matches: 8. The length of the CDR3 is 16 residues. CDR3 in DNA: TGTGCCAGCAGTTATACAGGGGGCCCTACTAACTATGGCTACACCTTC. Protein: CASSYTGGPTNYGYTF.

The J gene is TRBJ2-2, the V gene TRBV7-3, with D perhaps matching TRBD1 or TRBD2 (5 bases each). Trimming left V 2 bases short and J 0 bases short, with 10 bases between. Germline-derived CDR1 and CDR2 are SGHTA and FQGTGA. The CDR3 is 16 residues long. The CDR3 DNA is TGTGCCAGCAGCTTACCGGGACGGGCGAACACCGGGGAGCTGTTTTTT. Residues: CASSLPGRANTGELFF.

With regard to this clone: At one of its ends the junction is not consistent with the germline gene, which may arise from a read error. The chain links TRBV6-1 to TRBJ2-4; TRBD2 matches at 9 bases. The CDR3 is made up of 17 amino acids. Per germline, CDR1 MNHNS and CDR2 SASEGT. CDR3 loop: CASSEDRLAVFKDIQYF. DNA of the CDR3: TGTGCCAGCAGTGAAGATAGACTAGCGGTTTTCAAAGACATTCAGTACTTC.

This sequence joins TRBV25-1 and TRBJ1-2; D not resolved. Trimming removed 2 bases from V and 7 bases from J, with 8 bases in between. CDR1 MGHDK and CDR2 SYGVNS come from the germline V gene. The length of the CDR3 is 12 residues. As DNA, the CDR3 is TGTGCCAGCAGTGAACCCAGCTTTGGCTACACCTTC. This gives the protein CASSEPSFGYTF.

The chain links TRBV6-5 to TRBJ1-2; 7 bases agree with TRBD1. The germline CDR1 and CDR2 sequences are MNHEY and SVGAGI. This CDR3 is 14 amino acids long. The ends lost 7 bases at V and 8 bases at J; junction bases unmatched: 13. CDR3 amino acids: CASTKSTGVGGYTF. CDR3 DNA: TGTGCCAGCACCAAAAGTACAGGGGTGGGAGGCTACACCTTC.

CDR3 nucleotide sequence: TGCGCCAGCAGTGAACCAACTAATGAAAAACTGTTTTTT. It yields the protein CASSEPTNEKLFF. This rearrangement joins TRBV10-1 to TRBJ1-4; D uncertain. This CDR3 contains 13 residues. Trimming took off 3 bases at V and 0 bases at J, with 2 bases between the two ends. Germline V gene data show CDR1 as WNHNN and CDR2 as SYGVQD (reference sequence).

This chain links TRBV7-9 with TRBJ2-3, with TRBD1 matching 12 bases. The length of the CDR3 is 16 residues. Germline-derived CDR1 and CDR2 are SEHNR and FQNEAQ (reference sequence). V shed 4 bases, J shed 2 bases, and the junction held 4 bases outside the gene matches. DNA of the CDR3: TGTGCCAGCAGCTCCGGGACAGGGGGCCACACAGATACGCAGTATTTT. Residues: CASSSGTGGHTDTQYF.

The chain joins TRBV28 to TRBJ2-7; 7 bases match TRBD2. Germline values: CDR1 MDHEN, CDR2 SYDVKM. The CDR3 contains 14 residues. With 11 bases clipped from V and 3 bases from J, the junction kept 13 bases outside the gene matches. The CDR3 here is CAHTPSGSIYEQYF. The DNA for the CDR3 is TGTGCCCATACCCCTAGCGGATCAATCTACGAGCAGTACTTC.

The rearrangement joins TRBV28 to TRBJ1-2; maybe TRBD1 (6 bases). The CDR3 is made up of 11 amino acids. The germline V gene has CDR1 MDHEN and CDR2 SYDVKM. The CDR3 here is CAVTGNYGYTF. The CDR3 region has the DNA TGTGCGGTCACAGGGAACTATGGCTACACCTTC.

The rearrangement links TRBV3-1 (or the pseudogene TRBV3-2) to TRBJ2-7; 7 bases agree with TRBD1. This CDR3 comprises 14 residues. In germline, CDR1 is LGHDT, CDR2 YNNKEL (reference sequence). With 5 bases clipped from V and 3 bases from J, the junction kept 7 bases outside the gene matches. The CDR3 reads CASSRSGQIYEQYF. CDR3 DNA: TGTGCCAGCAGCAGATCGGGACAGATCTACGAGCAGTACTTC.

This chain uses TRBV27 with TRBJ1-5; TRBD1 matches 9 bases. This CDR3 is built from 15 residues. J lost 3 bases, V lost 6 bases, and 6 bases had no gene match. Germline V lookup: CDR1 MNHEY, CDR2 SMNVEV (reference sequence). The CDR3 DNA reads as TGTGCCAGCAGAGCGGACAGGGGATACAATCAGCCCCAGCATTTT. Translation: CASRADRGYNQPQHF.

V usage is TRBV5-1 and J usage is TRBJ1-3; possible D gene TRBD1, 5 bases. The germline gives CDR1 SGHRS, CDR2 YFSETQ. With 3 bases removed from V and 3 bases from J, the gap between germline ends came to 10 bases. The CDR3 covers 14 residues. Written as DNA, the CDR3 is TGCGCCAGCAGCTCTGGGGGGTTTGGAAACACCATATATTTT. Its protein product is CASSSGGFGNTIYF.

The CDR3 region is CASSFLDGEAFF. Here the CDR3 DNA reads TGTGCCAGCAGTTTTCTAGACGGTGAAGCTTTCTTT. V is TRBV28 and J is TRBJ1-1; D is ambiguous. The V gene's germline CDR1 is MDHEN and CDR2 SYDVKM. CDR3 length: 12 residues. Trimming cost V 3 bases and J 7 bases, with 9 bases left between them.

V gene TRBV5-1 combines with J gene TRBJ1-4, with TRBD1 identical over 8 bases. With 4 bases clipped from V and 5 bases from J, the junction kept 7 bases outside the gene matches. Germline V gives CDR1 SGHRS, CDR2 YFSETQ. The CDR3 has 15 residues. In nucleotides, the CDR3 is TGCGCCAGCAGCCTCGGACAGGGTAGAAATGAAAAACTGTTTTTT. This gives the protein CASSLGQGRNEKLFF.

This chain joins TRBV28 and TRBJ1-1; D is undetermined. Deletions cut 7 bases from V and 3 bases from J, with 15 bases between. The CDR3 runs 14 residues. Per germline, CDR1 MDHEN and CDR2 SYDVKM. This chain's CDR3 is CASISGGGYTEAFF. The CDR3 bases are TGTGCCAGCATTTCCGGAGGAGGGTACACTGAAGCTTTCTTT. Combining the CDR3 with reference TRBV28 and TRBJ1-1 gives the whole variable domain DVKVTQSSRYLVKRTGEKVFLECVQDMDHENMFWYRQDPGLGLRLIYFSYDVKMKEKGDIPEGYSVSREKKERFSLILESASTNQTSMYLCASISGGGYTEAFFGQGTRLTVV.

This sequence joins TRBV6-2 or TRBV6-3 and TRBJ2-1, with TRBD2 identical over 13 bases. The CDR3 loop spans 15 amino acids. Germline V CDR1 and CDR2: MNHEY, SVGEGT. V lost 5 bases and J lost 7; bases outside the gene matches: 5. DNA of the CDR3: TGTGCCAGCAGTCCGTGGACTAGCGGGAGTAATGAGCAGTTCTTC. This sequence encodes CASSPWTSGSNEQFF.

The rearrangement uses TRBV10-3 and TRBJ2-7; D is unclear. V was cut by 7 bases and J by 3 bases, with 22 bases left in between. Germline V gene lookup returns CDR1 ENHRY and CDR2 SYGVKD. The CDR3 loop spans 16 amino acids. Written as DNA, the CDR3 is TGTGCCATCAAGCCCGAAGAAAAAGGAAGTATCTACGAGCAGTACTTC. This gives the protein CAIKPEEKGSIYEQYF.

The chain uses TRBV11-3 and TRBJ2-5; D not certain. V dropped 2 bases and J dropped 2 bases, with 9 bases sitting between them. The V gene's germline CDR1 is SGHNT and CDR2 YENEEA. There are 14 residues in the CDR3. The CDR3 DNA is TGTGCCAGCAGCTTAAAATTCTCTCAAGAGACCCAGTACTTC. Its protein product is CASSLKFSQETQYF. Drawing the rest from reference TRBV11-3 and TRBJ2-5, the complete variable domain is EAGVVQSPRYKIIEKKQPVAFWCNPISGHNTLYWYLQNLGQGPELLIRYENEEAVDDSQLPKDRFSAERLKGVDSTLKIQPAELGDSAVYLCASSLKFSQETQYFGPGTRLLVL.